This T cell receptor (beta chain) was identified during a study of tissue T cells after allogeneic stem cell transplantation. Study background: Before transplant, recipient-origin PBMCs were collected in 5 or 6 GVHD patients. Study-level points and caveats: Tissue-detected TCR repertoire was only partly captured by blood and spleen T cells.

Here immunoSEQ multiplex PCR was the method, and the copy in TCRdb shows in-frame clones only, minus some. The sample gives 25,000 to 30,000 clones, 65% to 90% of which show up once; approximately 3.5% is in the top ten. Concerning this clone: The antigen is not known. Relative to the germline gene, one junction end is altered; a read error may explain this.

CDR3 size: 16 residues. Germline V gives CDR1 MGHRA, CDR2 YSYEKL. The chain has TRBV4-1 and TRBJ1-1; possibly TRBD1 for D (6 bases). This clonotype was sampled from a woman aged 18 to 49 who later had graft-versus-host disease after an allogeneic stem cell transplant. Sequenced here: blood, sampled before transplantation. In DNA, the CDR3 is TGCGCCACCAGCCCACCGGACTTACAGGGACGCACTGAAGCTTTCTTT. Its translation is CATSPPDLQGRTEAFF.